This T cell receptor beta chain was sequenced in a study of blood T cells in healthy people across ages. The ends lost 6 bases at V and 4 bases at J; junction bases unmatched: 8. The V gene's germline CDR1 is SNHLY and CDR2 FYNNEI. CDR3 length equals 15 residues. The use of a sample-barcoded 5' primer and a J-beta primer mix characterized a second PCR of about 7 to 12 cycles. Using its own MiXCR run on the 5' RACE reads, TCRdb lists one record per CDR3 protein. The sample records over a million distinct CDR3 sequences, more than 40% being singletons. This TCR was recovered from a woman aged 60-70 years in good health. This chain connects TRBV2 to TRBJ2-1, with 8 bases aligning to TRBD1. The sample comprised blood. CDR3 loop: CASRRGGDRYNEQFF. CDR3 in DNA: TGTGCCAGCAGACGCGGTGGGGACAGGTACAATGAGCAGTTCTTC.